Following are 23 T cell receptor beta chains from one sample sequenced in a study of cytomegalovirus exposure and HLA in healthy donors. PCR primers comprised 60 Vbeta and 13 Jbeta primers. Method: immunoSEQ multiplex PCR; TCRdb's copy keeps in-frame clones and lacks some. The sample consists of some 81,000 clones, 73% of them appearing once. The sequencing sample was made of PBMCs. These receptor sequences come from a woman in her thirties or forties in good health and CMV-seropositive.

The chain has TRBV19 and TRBJ2-1, with D uncertain. This CDR3 region has 14 residues. Per the germline V gene, CDR1 is LNHDA and CDR2 is SQIVND (reference sequence). V was shortened by 6 bases and J by 3 bases, with 12 bases between the two germline ends. The chain's CDR3 is CASRVGPGYNEQFF. CDR3 DNA sequence: TGTGCCAGTAGGGTTGGTCCGGGCTACAATGAGCAGTTCTTC.

The chain uses TRBV19 and TRBJ1-2, with 8 bases aligning to TRBD1. Germline-derived CDR1 and CDR2 are LNHDA and SQIVND (reference sequence). V lost 6 bases to trimming and J lost 8 bases; unmatched junction nucleotides: 11. There are 14 residues in the CDR3. The CDR3 loop is CASRPTGGHWGYTF. The CDR3 DNA follows: TGTGCCAGTAGGCCTACAGGGGGGCACTGGGGCTACACCTTC.

This clone was seen a handful of times. The sample contains more than one DNA sequence encoding this CDR3. The rearrangement joins TRBV5-1 to TRBJ2-3; 11 nucleotides agree with TRBD2. CDR1 is SGHRS, CDR2 YFSETQ, per germline. This CDR3 is 16 amino acids long. Trimming cost V 0 bases and J 3 bases; bases outside gene matches: 3. The chain's CDR3 is CASSLVAGGGTDTQYF. CDR3 sequence (DNA): TGCGCCAGCAGCTTGGTAGCGGGAGGGGGAACAGATACGCAGTATTTT.

This clone was observed a single time. J is TRBJ1-6 and V is TRBV27, with 7 bases that match TRBD1. The V gene's germline CDR1 is MNHEY and CDR2 SMNVEV (reference sequence). The CDR3 loop spans 15 amino acids. J lost 10 bases, V lost 3 bases, and 9 bases had no gene match. CDR3 in amino acids: CASSLATGMGSPLHF. In nucleotides, the CDR3 is TGTGCCAGCAGTTTGGCGACAGGGATGGGCTCACCCCTCCACTTT.

This chain links TRBV4-3 with TRBJ1-1; tentative D call: TRBD1 (6 bases). CDR1 and CDR2 from the germline V gene are LGHNA and YSLEER. V was clipped by 8 bases and J by 3 bases, with 19 bases between them. The length of the CDR3 is 15 residues. The CDR3 spells CASSSRGAGYTEAFF. CDR3 coding DNA: TGCGCCAGCTCCAGCCGGGGGGCCGGTTACACTGAAGCTTTCTTT.

This clone was detected only a few times. The chain employs TRBV6-1 and TRBJ2-5; TRBD1 matches at 9 bases. The end of the DNA aligns better with TRBJ2-7, so the J call may be wrong. The CDR3 consists of 15 residues. Germline V gene sequence: CDR1 MNHNS, CDR2 SASEGT. CDR3 region: CASITGQGTNYEQYF. For the CDR3, the DNA is TGTGCCAGCATCACCGGACAGGGGACCAACTACGAGCAGTACTTC.

The CDR3 DNA follows: TGTGCCAGCAGCCACGGGGTCCGGAATGAAAAACTGTTTTTT. Amino acids: CASSHGVRNEKLFF. This sequence joins TRBV11-2 and TRBJ1-4; D is ambiguous. Trimming cost V 5 bases and J 5 bases, with 12 bases left between them. The CDR3 has 14 amino acids. Germline V gives CDR1 SGHAT, CDR2 FQNNGV.

CDR3 sequence (DNA): TGTGCCAGCAGCTTGGCCGGGTCTAGCGGGGATCGCTCCTACGAGCAGTACTTC. It encodes CASSLAGSSGDRSYEQYF. The V call is TRBV5-4, the J call TRBJ2-7; 9 positions match TRBD2. The CDR3 is 18 residues long. The junction had 10 bases not matched to a gene; V was cut back by 0 bases and J by 0 bases. CDR1 and CDR2 (germline): SGHNT, YYREEE (reference sequence).

The chain links TRBV18 to TRBJ2-7; unclear D gene. The V gene lost 4 bases and the J gene lost 6 bases, with 10 bases spanning the gap. The CDR3 runs 12 residues. Germline V gene sequence: CDR1 KGHSH, CDR2 LQKENI. The CDR3 sequence is CASSLSLGEQYF. The CDR3 DNA is TGTGCCAGCTCACTTAGCCTCGGCGAGCAGTACTTC.

This sequence joins TRBV10-2 and TRBJ1-2; 7 positions agree with TRBD1. Losses at the gene ends were 2 bases for V and 4 bases for J; bases not matched to a gene: 4. Germline-derived CDR1 and CDR2 are WSHSY and SAAADI. CDR3 size: 14 residues. The chain's CDR3 is CASSEVAGGYGYTF. DNA of the CDR3: TGCGCCAGCAGTGAGGTGGCAGGGGGCTATGGCTACACCTTC.

As to this clone: One end of the junction fails to match germline, which may point to a read error. The gene calls are TRBV6-6 and TRBJ2-1, with a possible D match to TRBD1 (5 bases). CDR1 and CDR2 from the germline V gene are MNHNY and SVGAGI (reference sequence). The CDR3 extends over 16 amino acids. The chain's CDR3 is CDSTSPGKSPGNEQFF. For the CDR3, the DNA is TGTGACAGCACTTCACCAGGGAAATCCCCTGGGAATGAGCAGTTCTTC.

V gene TRBV9 combines with J gene TRBJ2-7, with D tentatively TRBD1 (5 bases). This CDR3 comprises 14 residues. Trimming removed 0 bases at V and 2 bases at J, with 9 bases between. Germline V gene sequence: CDR1 SGDLS, CDR2 YYNGEE. The CDR3 loop is CASSVAWGPYEQYF. CDR3 in DNA: TGTGCCAGCAGCGTAGCGTGGGGCCCCTACGAGCAGTACTTC.

The CDR3 loop reads CSAEGPFYGYTF. For the CDR3, the DNA is TGCAGCGCGGAGGGGCCGTTCTATGGCTACACCTTC. The chain is built from TRBV29-1 and TRBJ1-2; D possibly corresponds to TRBD1 (5 bases). V was pared by 7 bases and J by 4 bases, with 13 bases between. The CDR3 loop spans 12 amino acids. CDR1 SQVTM and CDR2 ANQGSEA come from the germline V gene.

V and J are TRBV5-6 and TRBJ2-4; the match to TRBD1 covers 8 bases. Trimming removed 0 bases from V and 6 bases from J; junction bases left unmatched: 2. The CDR3 runs 14 residues. Germline V gene data show CDR1 as SGHDT and CDR2 as YYEEEE. As DNA, the CDR3 is TGTGCCAGCAGCTTGGCGGACAGGGTAAACATTCAGTACTTC. Protein product: CASSLADRVNIQYF.

The chain couples TRBV29-1 to TRBJ2-2; TRBD2 matches at 9 bases. The V gene's germline CDR1 is SQVTM and CDR2 ANQGSEA. Trimming cost V 5 bases and J 0 bases; bases outside gene matches: 7. CDR3 size: 16 residues. CDR3 sequence reads: CSVLAGNPPNTGELFF. CDR3 coding DNA: TGCAGCGTTCTAGCGGGAAACCCCCCGAACACCGGGGAGCTGTTTTTT.

This chain joins TRBV28 and TRBJ2-1, with 8 bases fitting TRBD2. Germline V CDR1 and CDR2: MDHEN, SYDVKM. The CDR3 loop spans 13 amino acids. The J segment lost 6 bases and the V segment lost 7 bases, leaving 5 bases of the junction unmatched. For the CDR3, the DNA is TGTGCCAGCATGCTAGCGGGTTCCAATGAGCAGTTCTTC. This codes for CASMLAGSNEQFF.

V is TRBV11-2 and J is TRBJ2-5; no clear D gene. V was pared by 0 bases and J by 5 bases, with 7 bases between. Germline V gives CDR1 SGHAT, CDR2 FQNNGV. The CDR3 is made up of 13 amino acids. CDR3: CASSLEIQETQYF. The CDR3 DNA is TGTGCCAGCAGCTTAGAAATCCAGGAGACCCAGTACTTC.

About this clone itself: This is likely a read error, given that the CDR3 carries no conserved phenylalanine or tryptophan at its end. J is TRBJ1-2 and V is TRBV12-5; D call uncertain. V lost 1 base to trimming and J lost 6 bases, with 9 bases between them. Germline CDR1 reads LGHNT; CDR2 reads FRNRAP. The CDR3 loop spans 13 amino acids. The CDR3 DNA reads TGTGCTAGTGGTTTGGGTCGACAAGATGGCTACACCGTC. This encodes CASGLGRQDGYTV.

V is TRBV2 and J is TRBJ2-7; 10 nucleotides agree with TRBD2. The CDR3 sequence is 13 residues long. After removal of 6 bases from V and 7 bases from J, the junction contained 6 bases not matched to a gene. The V gene's germline CDR1 is SNHLY and CDR2 FYNNEI. CDR3: CASRLAGPTEQYF. Here the CDR3 DNA reads TGTGCCAGCAGACTAGCGGGACCTACGGAGCAGTACTTC.

In this sample, this clone turned up a few times. The chain has TRBV4-3 and TRBJ2-3, with a tentative D call TRBD1 (5 bases). Germline V lookup: CDR1 LGHNA, CDR2 YSLEER. CDR3 length equals 16 residues. The V gene lost 0 bases and the J gene lost 6 bases, with 16 bases spanning the gap. The CDR3 here is CASSQDNAAGADTQYF. CDR3 nucleotide sequence: TGCGCCAGCAGCCAAGATAATGCGGCTGGGGCGGATACGCAGTATTTT.

The V gene is TRBV6-6, the J gene TRBJ1-5; D might be TRBD1 (6 bases). CDR1 and CDR2 from the germline V gene are MNHNY and SVGAGI (reference sequence). Trimming removed 6 bases at V and 2 bases at J, with 11 bases between. The CDR3 has 14 residues. Here the CDR3 reads CASRLQGGNQPQHF. The DNA of the CDR3 is TGTGCCAGCAGATTACAGGGCGGCAATCAGCCCCAGCATTTT.

This clone was seen repeatedly, ten times or more. The chain uses TRBV6-5 and TRBJ2-7; 8 positions agree with TRBD1. Trimming at V came to 4 bases and at J to 4 bases, leaving 6 bases not matched to a gene. CDR1 MNHEY and CDR2 SVGAGI come from the germline V gene. This CDR3 is 14 amino acids long. The CDR3 DNA sequence: TGTGCCAGCAGTTCCGGGGGACAGGTTTACGAGCAGTACTTC. It yields the protein CASSSGGQVYEQYF.

V gene TRBV5-1 combines with J gene TRBJ1-3; tentative D call: TRBD1 (6 bases). Between the trimmed V and J ends, which lost 0 bases and 3 bases, there was a span of 7 bases. Per the germline V gene, CDR1 is SGHRS and CDR2 is YFSETQ. This CDR3 is 14 amino acids long. The CDR3 region is CASSLDRDGNTIYF. The CDR3 bases are TGCGCCAGCAGCTTGGACAGGGATGGAAACACCATATATTTT.